Sequencing of this T cell receptor beta chain was carried out in a study of human thymus T cells. Resections from corrective heart surgery supplied the thymus tissue. In this sample, this clone turned up once. TCRdb's copy holds only in-frame clones and misses some; the assay was immunoSEQ multiplex PCR. The data show some 130,000 clones, approximately 96% seen once. Sample: thymus tissue. This clonotype was sampled from a boy less than two years old with a congenital heart defect but otherwise immunologically healthy.

CDR3 sequence: CASSPYPGTSGGPGETQYF. CDR3 nucleotide sequence: TGCGCCAGCAGCCCCTACCCCGGGACTAGCGGGGGGCCCGGGGAGACCCAGTACTTC. The gene calls are TRBV4-1 and TRBJ2-5; 15 bases line up with TRBD2. Germline V gene data show CDR1 as MGHRA and CDR2 as YSYEKL. Trimming removed 4 bases from V and 5 bases from J; junction bases left unmatched: 14. The CDR3 contains 19 residues.